This T cell receptor beta chain was captured in a study of patients and donors after allogeneic stem cell transplantation. In TCRdb, the RT-PCR reads were re-called with MiXCR into one record per CDR3 protein. The sample includes about 28,000 distinct CDR3 sequences, about 6.8% of them seen just once. The V end lost 4 bases, the J end lost 4 bases, and 11 bases lay between the germline ends. The CDR3 length is 13 residues. Germline V gene sequence: CDR1 LGHNA, CDR2 YNFKEQ. The chain has TRBV4-2 and TRBJ2-7; tentatively, D is TRBD1 or TRBD2 (5 bases each). The sample comprised blood, either unsorted or a sorted T cell fraction (not recorded which). The clonotype was recovered from a human donor who was either an allogeneic HSCT recipient or a stem cell or donor lymphocyte infusion donor (not recorded which). It is not recorded whose cells these are; they may come from a transplant donor. CDR3 in DNA: TGTGCCAGCAGCCGAGAGGGGCCTTACGAGCAGTACTTC. This gives the protein CASSREGPYEQYF.